This TCR beta chain was recorded in a study of blood T cell repertoires in COVID-19. The wider study: Two negative PCRs, clearance, or symptom resolution were required of recovered Cohort 3 donors. COVID-19 samples from acute and convalescent phases originated in the United States, Italy and Spain.

The study recruited people aged about 18 to 89 years across approximately 24 US areas. Self-reported history from a screening survey and questionnaire set each donor's cohort. This CDR3 is 13 amino acids long. V lost 4 bases, J lost 5 bases, and 9 bases lay in between. CDR1 and CDR2 from the germline V gene are SGDLS and YYNGEE. Using immunoSEQ multiplex PCR, the repertoire was profiled, and TCRdb retains in-frame clones only, with some absent. Of 400,000 or so clones in the sample, 70% to 90% were seen once. V and J are TRBV9 and TRBJ1-4; D unclear. What was sequenced was PBMCs or T cells enriched from blood (not recorded which). This receptor was taken from a man between 40 and 49 years old in a cohort exposed to, infected with or recovered from COVID-19 (not recorded which). The CDR3 nucleotides read TGTGCCAGCAGCCCCTCGGGAAATGAAAAACTGTTTTTT. Translated: CASSPSGNEKLFF.